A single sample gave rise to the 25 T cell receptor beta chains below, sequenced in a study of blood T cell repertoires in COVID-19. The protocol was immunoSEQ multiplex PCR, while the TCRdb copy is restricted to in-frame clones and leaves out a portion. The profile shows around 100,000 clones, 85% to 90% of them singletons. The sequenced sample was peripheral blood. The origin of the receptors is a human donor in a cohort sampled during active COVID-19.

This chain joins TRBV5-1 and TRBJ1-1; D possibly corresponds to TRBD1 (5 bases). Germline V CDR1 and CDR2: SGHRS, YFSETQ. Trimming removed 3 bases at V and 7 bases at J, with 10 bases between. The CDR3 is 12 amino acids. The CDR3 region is CASSSGEIEAFF. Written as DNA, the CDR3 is TGCGCCAGCAGCTCGGGGGAGATTGAAGCTTTCTTT.

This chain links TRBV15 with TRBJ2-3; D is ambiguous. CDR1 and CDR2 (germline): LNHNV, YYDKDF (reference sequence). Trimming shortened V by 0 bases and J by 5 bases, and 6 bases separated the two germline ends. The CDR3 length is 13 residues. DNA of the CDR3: TGTGCCACCAGCAGAGATAGTGGAGATACGCAGTATTTT. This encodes CATSRDSGDTQYF.

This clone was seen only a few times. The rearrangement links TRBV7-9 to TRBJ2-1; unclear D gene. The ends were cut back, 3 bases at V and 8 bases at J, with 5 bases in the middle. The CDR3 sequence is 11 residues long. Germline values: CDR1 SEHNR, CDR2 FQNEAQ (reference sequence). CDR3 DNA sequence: TGTGCCAGCAGCTTGGGCGATGAGCAGTTCTTC. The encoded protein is CASSLGDEQFF. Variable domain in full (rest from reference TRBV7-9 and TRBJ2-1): DTGVSQNPRHKITKRGQNVTFRCDPISEHNRLYWYRQTLGQGPEFLTYFQNEAQLEKSRLLSDRFSAERPKGSFSTLEIQRTEQGDSAMYLCASSLGDEQFFGPGTRLTVL.

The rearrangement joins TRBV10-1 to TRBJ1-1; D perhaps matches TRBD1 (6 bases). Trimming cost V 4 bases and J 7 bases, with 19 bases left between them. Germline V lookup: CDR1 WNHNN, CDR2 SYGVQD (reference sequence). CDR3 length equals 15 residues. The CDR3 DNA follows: TGCGCCAGCAGTGGAGGGCGGGGGGCGCGGGTTGAAGCTTTCTTT. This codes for CASSGGRGARVEAFF.

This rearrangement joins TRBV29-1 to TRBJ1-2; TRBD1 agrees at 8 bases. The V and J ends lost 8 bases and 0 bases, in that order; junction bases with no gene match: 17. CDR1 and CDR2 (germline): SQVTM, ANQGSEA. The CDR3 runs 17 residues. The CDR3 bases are TGCAGCACATGGACAGGGCAGAGAGAGAACGCTAACTATGGCTACACCTTC. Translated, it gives CSTWTGQRENANYGYTF.

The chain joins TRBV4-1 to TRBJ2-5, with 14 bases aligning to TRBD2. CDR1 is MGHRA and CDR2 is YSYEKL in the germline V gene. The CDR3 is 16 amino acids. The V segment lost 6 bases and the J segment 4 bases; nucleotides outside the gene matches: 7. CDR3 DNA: TGCGCCAGCAGTCCCCGACTAGCGGGAGGGCGAGAGACCCAGTACTTC. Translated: CASSPRLAGGRETQYF.

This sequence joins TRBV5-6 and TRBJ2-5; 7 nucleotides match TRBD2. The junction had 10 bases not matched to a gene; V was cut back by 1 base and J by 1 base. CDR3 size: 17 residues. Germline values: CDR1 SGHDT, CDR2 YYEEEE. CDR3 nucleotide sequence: TGTGCCAGCAGCTTGTGGCGCAAGCGGGGCCCCCAAGAGACCCAGTACTTC. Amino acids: CASSLWRKRGPQETQYF.

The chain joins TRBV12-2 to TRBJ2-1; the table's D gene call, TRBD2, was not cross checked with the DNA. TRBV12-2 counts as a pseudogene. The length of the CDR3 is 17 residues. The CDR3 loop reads CASRLSSLAGGNNEQFF. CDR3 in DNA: TGTGCAAGTCGCTTATCCAGCTTAGCGGGAGGGAACAATGAGCAGTTCTTC.

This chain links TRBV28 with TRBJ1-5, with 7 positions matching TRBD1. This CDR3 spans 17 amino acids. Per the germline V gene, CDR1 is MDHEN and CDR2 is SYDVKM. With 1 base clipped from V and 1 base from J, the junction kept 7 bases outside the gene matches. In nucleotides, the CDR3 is TGTGCCAGCAGTTTATACAGGGGTCTATTGAGCAATCAGCCCCAGCATTTT. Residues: CASSLYRGLLSNQPQHF.

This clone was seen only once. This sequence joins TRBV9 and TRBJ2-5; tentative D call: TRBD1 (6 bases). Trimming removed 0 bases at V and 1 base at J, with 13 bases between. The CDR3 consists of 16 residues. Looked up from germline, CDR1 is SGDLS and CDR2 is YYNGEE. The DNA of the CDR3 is TGTGCCAGCAGCGTAGCTTTCCGGGACACCCAAGAGACCCAGTACTTC. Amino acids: CASSVAFRDTQETQYF.

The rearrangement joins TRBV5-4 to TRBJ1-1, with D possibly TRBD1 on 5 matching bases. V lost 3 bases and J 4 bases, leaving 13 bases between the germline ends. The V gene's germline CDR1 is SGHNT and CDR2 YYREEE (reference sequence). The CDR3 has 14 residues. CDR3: CASSYGGTGTEAFF. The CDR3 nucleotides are TGTGCCAGCAGCTATGGGGGGACGGGCACTGAAGCTTTCTTT. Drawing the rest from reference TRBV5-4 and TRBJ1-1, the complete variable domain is ETGVTQSPTHLIKTRGQQVTLRCSSQSGHNTVSWYQQALGQGPQFIFQYYREEENGRGNFPPRFSGLQFPNYSSELNVNALELDDSALYLCASSYGGTGTEAFFGQGTRLTVV.

The CDR3 is CSVEGGEASGYTF. CDR3 nucleotides: TGCAGCGTTGAAGGGGGCGAAGCTTCAGGCTACACCTTC. J is TRBJ1-2 and V is TRBV29-1, with D perhaps TRBD1 (5 bases). Trimming took 1 base from V and 8 from J, leaving 14 bases between them. Germline V gene data show CDR1 as SQVTM and CDR2 as ANQGSEA. CDR3 length equals 13 residues.

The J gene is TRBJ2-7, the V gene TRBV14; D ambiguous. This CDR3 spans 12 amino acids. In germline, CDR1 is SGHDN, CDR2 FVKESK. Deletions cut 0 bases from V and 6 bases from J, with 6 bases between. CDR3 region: CASSQDLGEQYF. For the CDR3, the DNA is TGTGCCAGCAGCCAAGATCTAGGCGAGCAGTACTTC. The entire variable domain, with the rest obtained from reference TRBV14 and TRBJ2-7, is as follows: EAGVTQFPSHSVIEKGQTVTLRCDPISGHDNLYWYRRVMGKEIKFLLHFVKESKQDESGMPNNRFLAERTGGTYSTLKVQPAELEDSGVYFCASSQDLGEQYFGPGTRLTVT.

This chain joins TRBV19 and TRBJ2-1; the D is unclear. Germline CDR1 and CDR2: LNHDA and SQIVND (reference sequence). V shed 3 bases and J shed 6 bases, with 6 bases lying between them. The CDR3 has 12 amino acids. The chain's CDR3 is CASSIPSNEQFF. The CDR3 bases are TGTGCCAGTAGTATCCCTTCCAATGAGCAGTTCTTC.

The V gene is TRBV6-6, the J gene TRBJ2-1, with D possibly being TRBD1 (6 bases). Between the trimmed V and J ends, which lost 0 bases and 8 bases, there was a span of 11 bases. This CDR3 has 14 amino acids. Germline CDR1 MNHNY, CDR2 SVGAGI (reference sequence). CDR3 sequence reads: CASSYSGTSDEQFF. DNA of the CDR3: TGTGCCAGCAGTTACTCGGGGACATCCGATGAGCAGTTCTTC.

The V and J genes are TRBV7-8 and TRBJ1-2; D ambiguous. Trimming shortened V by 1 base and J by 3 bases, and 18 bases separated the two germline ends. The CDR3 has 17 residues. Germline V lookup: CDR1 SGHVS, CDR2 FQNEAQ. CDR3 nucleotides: TGTGCCAGCAGCTTAGACCCTGGACTGGGTCGTCACTATGGCTACACCTTC. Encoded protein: CASSLDPGLGRHYGYTF.

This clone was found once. CDR3 residues: CASSLGDRGGSYEQYF. The CDR3 DNA is TGTGCCAGCAGCTTGGGTGACAGGGGCGGATCCTACGAGCAGTACTTC. The V call is TRBV7-2, the J call TRBJ2-7; 8 bases match TRBD1. J gave up 1 base and V 3 bases, and 8 bases lay outside the gene matches. Germline CDR1 is SGHTA and CDR2 is FQGNSA. The CDR3 totals 16 residues.

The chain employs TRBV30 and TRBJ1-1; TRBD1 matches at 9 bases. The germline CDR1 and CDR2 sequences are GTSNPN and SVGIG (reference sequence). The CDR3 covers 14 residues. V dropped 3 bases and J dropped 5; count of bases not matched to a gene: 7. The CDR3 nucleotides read TGTGCCTGGAGGTCACAGGGGGCCGGAACTGAAGCTTTCTTT. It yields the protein CAWRSQGAGTEAFF.

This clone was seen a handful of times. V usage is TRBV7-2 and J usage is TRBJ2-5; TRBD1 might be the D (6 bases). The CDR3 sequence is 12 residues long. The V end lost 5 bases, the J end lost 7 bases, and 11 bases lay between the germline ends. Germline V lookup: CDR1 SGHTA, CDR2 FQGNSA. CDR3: CASSQVGGTQYF. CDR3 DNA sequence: TGTGCCAGCAGCCAAGTAGGGGGGACCCAGTACTTC. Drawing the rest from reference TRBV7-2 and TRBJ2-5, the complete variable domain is GAGVSQSPSNKVTEKGKDVELRCDPISGHTALYWYRQSLGQGLEFLIYFQGNSAPDKSGLPSDRFSAERTGGSVSTLTIQRTQQEDSAVYLCASSQVGGTQYFGPGTRLLVL.

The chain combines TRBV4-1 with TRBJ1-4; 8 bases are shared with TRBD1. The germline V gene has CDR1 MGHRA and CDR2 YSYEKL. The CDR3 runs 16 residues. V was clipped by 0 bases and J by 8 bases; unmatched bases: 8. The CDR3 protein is CASSQDSRTGQEKLFF. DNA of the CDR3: TGCGCCAGCAGCCAAGATAGCAGGACAGGGCAGGAAAAACTGTTTTTT.

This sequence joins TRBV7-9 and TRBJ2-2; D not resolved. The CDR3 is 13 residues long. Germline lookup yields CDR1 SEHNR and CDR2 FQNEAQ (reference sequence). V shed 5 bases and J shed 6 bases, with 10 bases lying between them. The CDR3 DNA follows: TGTGCCAGCAGCCTCCCTAGGCCCGGGGAGCTGTTTTTT. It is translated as CASSLPRPGELFF.

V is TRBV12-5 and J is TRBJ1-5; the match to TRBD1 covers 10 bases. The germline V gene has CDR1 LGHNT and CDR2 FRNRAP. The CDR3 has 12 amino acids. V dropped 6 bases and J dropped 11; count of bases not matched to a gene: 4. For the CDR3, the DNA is TGTGCTAGTGGACGGGACAGGGGAACCCAGCATTTT. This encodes CASGRDRGTQHF.

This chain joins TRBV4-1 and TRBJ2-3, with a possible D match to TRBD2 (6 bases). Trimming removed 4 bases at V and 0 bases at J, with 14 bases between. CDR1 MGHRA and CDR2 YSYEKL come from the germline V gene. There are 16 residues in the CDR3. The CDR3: CASSRGGAGSTDTQYF. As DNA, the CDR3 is TGCGCCAGCAGCCGAGGAGGGGCGGGAAGCACAGATACGCAGTATTTT.

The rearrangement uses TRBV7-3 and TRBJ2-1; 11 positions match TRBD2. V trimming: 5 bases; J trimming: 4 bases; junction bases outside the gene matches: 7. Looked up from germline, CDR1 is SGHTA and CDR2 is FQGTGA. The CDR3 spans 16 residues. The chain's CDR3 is CASSLLAGGQYNEQFF. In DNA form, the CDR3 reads TGTGCCAGCAGCCTCTTAGCGGGAGGGCAGTACAATGAGCAGTTCTTC.

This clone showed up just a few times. The CDR3 spells CASSPYPIGELFF. As DNA, the CDR3 is TGTGCCAGCAGCCCCTACCCGATAGGGGAGCTGTTTTTT. The chain combines TRBV14 with TRBJ2-2; D is unclear. CDR3 length: 13 residues. Germline V gives CDR1 SGHDN, CDR2 FVKESK. Trimming stripped 4 bases from V and 8 bases from J, with 11 bases between. Variable domain in full (rest from reference TRBV14 and TRBJ2-2): EAGVTQFPSHSVIEKGQTVTLRCDPISGHDNLYWYRRVMGKEIKFLLHFVKESKQDESGMPNNRFLAERTGGTYSTLKVQPAELEDSGVYFCASSPYPIGELFFGEGSRLTVL.